This TCR beta chain came from a study of OX40 agonist ivuxolimab in advanced cancers. Trimming took off 2 bases at V and 4 bases at J, with 21 bases between the two ends. Looked up from germline, CDR1 is SGHKS and CDR2 is YYEKEE (reference sequence). The CDR3 extends over 17 amino acids. Using immunoSEQ multiplex PCR, the repertoire was profiled, and TCRdb retains in-frame clones only, with some absent. In the table there are about 54,000 clones, roughly four fifths of which are singletons. Anyone with autoimmune disease history or systemic immunosuppression was excluded. Sequencing was performed on CD4+ or CD8+ T cells sorted from blood, taken in a trial of the OX40 agonist ivuxolimab. The sequence was obtained from an adult with an advanced solid tumor such as melanoma, head and neck, liver or kidney cancer. This chain uses TRBV5-5 with TRBJ2-5; perhaps TRBD2 as D (6 bases). The CDR3 DNA reads as TGTGCCAGCAGCTTACCCACAGGAGGGCGGAGGGGAGAGACCCAGTACTTC. Protein sequence: CASSLPTGGRRGETQYF.